Listed below are T cell receptor beta chains from one sample, sequenced in a study of blood T cell repertoires in COVID-19. The repertoire was sequenced with immunoSEQ multiplex PCR; TCRdb's copy has only in-frame clones and lacks some. In the table there are tens of thousands of clones, around four fifths of which are singletons. The source material was peripheral blood. The receptors were gathered from a human donor in a cohort sampled during active COVID-19. CDR3s include the opening cysteine and the closing phenylalanine or tryptophan. The order of the fields is V gene, CDR3 protein.

TRBV4-3,CASSLEIGQGITRSPLHF
TRBV3-1/TRBV3-2,CASSQGGSPPRGTEAFF
TRBV25-1,CASSEIGLAGHNEQFF
TRBV15,CATSRVGRAARNQPQHF
TRBV7-9,CASSLGRGSHEQYF
TRBV30,CAWTATRTGGTEAFF
TRBV11-2,CASSLDHDRNTEAFF
TRBV29-1,CSVLTSGSSDTQYF
TRBV7-8,CASSLQGFGYTF
TRBV27,CASSLGPLTGLSYNSPLHF
TRBV7-7,CASSQEYGRGSLNEQFF
TRBV5-1,CASSLAGGSGDNEQFF
TRBV24-1,CATSGTSSTGGLSTDTQYF
TRBV2,CASSEAGLREQFF
TRBV27,CASSFSGQETQYF
TRBV7-2,CASSSFGPYEQYF
TRBV7-9,CASSLGTVEQYF
TRBV7-9,CASSSGLVQETQYF
TRBV15,CATSRSRYEQYF
TRBV12-3/TRBV12-4,CASSTGTSETQYF
TRBV3-1/TRBV3-2,CASRGQGAYEQYF
TRBV5-6,CASSPPGLGYTF
TRBV5-1,CASSLAGTGMEEKLFF
TRBV6-5,CASSTPDLRGGAFF
TRBV6-5,CASTNSLADTQYF
TRBV14,CASSLDGGYEQYF
TRBV5-4,CASSGGLNSNTGELFF
TRBV7-9,CASSSSAGLAGPYSYEQYF
TRBV11-2,CASSFSGTGPGGQYF
TRBV4-2,CASSQEPLLRTGTAKNIQYF
TRBV25-1,CATVTQGNTEAFF
TRBV27,CASSDLPGQGTDTQYF
TRBV9,CASSVTLEVHEQFF
TRBV4-2,CASSQDIGGSSYEQYF
TRBV28,CASGTSGSRLEQYF
TRBV4-2,CASSQDRAGEGNTDTQYF
TRBV5-1,CASSTGLAITDTQYF
TRBV3-1/TRBV3-2,CASSDTGGRMVNTEAFF
TRBV19,CASSFGVQEGYGYTF
TRBV7-2,CASSLERFGASYEQYF
TRBV11-2,CASSLGQAGQETQYF
TRBV5-4,CASTAGGSYNEQFF
TRBV30,CAWSVSLASYNEQFF
TRBV28,CASSGESGIWGYTF
TRBV29-1,CSVVKGRGLDGYTF